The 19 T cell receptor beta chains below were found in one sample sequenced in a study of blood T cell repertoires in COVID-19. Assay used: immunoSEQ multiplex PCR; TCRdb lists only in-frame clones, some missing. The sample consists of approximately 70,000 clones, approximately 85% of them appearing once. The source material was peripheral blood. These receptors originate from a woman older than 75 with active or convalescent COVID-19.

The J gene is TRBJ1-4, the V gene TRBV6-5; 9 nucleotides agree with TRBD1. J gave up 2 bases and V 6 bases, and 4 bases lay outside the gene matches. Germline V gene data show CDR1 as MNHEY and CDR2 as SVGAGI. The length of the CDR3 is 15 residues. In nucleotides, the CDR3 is TGTGCCAGCAGGGATACAGGGGGCACTAATGAAAAACTGTTTTTT. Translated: CASRDTGGTNEKLFF.

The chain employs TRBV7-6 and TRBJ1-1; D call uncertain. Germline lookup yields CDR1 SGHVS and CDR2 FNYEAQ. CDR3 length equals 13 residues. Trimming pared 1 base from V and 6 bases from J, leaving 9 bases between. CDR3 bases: TGTGCCAGCAGCTTAGGGCAGTTTGCTGAAGCTTTCTTT. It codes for CASSLGQFAEAFF.

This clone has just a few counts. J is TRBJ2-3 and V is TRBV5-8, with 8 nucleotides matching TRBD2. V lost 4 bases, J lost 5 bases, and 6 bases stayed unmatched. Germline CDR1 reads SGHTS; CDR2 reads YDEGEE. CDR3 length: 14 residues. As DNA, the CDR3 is TGTGCCAGCAGCCGGGGGGGGGTTAGAGATACGCAGTATTTT. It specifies CASSRGGVRDTQYF.

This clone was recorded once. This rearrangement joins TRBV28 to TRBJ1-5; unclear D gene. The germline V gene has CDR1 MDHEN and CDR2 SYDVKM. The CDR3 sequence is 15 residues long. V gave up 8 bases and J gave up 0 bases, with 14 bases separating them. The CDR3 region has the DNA TGTGCCAGCTCTGACGCGGGTAATAGCAATCAGCCCCAGCATTTT. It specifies CASSDAGNSNQPQHF.

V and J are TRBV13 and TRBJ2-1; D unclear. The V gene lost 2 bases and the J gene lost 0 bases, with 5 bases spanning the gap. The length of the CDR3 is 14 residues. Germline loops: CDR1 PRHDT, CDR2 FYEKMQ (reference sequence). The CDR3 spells CASSLSSSYNEQFF. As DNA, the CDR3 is TGTGCCAGCAGCTTATCCAGCTCCTACAATGAGCAGTTCTTC.

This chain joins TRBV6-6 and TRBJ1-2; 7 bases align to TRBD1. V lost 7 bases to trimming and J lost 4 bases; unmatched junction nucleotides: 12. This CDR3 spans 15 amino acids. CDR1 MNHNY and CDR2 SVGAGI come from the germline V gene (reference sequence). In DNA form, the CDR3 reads TGTGCCAGCACCCTGGAGGGGGCGAGTAGCTATGGCTACACCTTC. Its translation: CASTLEGASSYGYTF.

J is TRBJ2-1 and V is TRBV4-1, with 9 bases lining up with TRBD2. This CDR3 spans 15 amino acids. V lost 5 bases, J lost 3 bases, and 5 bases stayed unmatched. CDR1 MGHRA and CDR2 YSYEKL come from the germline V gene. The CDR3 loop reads CASSIKRGDYNEQFF. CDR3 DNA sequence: TGCGCCAGCAGCATAAAGCGGGGGGACTACAATGAGCAGTTCTTC.

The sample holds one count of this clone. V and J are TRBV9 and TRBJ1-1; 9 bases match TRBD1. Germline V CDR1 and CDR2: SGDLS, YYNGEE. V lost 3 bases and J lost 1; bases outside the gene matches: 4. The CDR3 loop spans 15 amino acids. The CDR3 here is CASSAQQGANTEAFF. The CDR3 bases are TGTGCCAGCAGCGCCCAACAGGGGGCGAACACTGAAGCTTTCTTT.

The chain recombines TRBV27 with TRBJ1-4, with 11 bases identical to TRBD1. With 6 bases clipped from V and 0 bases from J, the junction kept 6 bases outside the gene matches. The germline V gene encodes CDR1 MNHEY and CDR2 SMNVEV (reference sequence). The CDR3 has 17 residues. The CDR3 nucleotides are TGTGCCAGCAGCACCGGGACAGGGGGGTCAACTAATGAAAAACTGTTTTTT. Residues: CASSTGTGGSTNEKLFF.

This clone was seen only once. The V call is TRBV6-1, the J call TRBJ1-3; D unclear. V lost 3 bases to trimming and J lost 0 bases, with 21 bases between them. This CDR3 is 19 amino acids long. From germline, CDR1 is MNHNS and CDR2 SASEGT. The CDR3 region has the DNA TGTGCCAGCAGTGATTACGGGTCTCTCTCCTGGCTCTCTGGAAACACCATATATTTT. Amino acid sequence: CASSDYGSLSWLSGNTIYF.

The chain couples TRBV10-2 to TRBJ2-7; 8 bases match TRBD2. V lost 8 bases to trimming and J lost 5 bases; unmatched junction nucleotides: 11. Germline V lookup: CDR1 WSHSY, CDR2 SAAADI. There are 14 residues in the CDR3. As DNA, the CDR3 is TGCGCCAGCCTAGGGGGGAGCGGGGGTGACGAGCAGTACTTC. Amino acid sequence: CASLGGSGGDEQYF.

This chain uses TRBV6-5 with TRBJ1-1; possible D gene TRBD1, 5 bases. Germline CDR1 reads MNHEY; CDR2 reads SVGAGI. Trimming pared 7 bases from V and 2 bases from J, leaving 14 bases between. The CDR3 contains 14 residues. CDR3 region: CASISPGLNTEAFF. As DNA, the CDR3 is TGTGCCAGCATCTCCCCGGGACTCAACACTGAAGCTTTCTTT.

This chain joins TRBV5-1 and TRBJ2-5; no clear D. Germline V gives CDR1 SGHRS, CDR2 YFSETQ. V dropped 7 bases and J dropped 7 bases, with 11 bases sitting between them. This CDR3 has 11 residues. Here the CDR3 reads CASQTGATQYF. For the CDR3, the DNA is TGCGCCAGCCAGACCGGAGCGACCCAGTACTTC.

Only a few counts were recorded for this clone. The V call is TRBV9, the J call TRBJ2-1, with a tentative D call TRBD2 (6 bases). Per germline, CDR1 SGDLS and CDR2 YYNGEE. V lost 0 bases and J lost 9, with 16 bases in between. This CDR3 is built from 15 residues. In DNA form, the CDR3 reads TGTGCCAGCAGCGTAGCGGGCGGGGAGAGAAGTGAGCAGTTCTTC. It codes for CASSVAGGERSEQFF.

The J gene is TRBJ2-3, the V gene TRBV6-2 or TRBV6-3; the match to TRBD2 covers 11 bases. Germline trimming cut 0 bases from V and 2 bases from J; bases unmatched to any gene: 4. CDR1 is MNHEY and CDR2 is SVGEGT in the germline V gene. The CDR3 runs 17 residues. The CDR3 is CASSYSTSGGFTDTQYF. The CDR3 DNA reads TGTGCCAGCAGTTACTCTACTAGCGGGGGCTTCACAGATACGCAGTATTTT.

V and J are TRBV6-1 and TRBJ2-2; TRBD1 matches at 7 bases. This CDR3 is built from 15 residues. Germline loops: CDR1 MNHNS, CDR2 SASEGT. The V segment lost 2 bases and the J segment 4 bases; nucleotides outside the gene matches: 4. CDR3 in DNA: TGTGCCAGCAGTGAAAGCAGGGGGATCACCGGGGAGCTGTTTTTT. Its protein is CASSESRGITGELFF.

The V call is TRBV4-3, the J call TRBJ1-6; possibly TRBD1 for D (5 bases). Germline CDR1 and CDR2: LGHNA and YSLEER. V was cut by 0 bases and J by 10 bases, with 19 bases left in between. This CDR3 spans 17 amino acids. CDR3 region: CASSQEGGPPRRSPLHF. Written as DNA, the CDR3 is TGCGCCAGCAGCCAAGAGGGGGGACCACCACGGCGATCACCCCTCCACTTT.

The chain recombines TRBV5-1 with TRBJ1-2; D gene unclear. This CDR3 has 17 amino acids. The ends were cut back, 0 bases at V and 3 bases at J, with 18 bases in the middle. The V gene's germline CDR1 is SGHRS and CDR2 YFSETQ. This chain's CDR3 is CASSLGGAGRLDYGYTF. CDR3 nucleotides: TGCGCCAGCAGCTTGGGGGGTGCGGGCCGACTGGACTATGGCTACACCTTC. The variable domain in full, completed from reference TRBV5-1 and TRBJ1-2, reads KAGVTQTPRYLIKTRGQQVTLSCSPISGHRSVSWYQQTPGQGLQFLFEYFSETQRNKGNFPGRFSGRQFSNSRSEMNVSTLELGDSALYLCASSLGGAGRLDYGYTFGSGTRLTVV.

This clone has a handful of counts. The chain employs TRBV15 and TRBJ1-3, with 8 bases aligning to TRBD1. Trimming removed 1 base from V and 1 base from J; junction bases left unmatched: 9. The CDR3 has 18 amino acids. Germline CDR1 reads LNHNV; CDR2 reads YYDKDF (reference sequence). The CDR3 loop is CATSRVGPTGGSGNTIYF. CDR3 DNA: TGTGCCACCAGCAGAGTGGGACCCACAGGGGGATCTGGAAACACCATATATTTT.